This record concerns one T cell receptor (beta chain) sequence. What it recognizes is unknown. The V gene lost 4 bases and the J gene lost 7 bases, with 11 bases spanning the gap. This CDR3 comprises 12 residues. Germline V gene data show CDR1 as SGHNT and CDR2 as YYREEE (reference sequence). The sample belongs to a study of T and B cells in COVID-19 patients. Across the whole study: Peripheral blood came from COVID-19 patients with active infection or after recovery. Study results and limitations: There were over 2,000 TCR clusters exclusive to the recovered cohort, a few dozen with low generation probability. Blood from mildly ill patients while symptomatic, and early samples from severe cases, were scarce. Clonality of TRB repertoires was high in active COVID-19; recovery brought above-healthy diversity and richness.

Each TRB amplification used about 250-550 ng of genomic DNA from blood. TRB rearrangements were amplified by multiplex PCR with BIOMED2 TRB-A/B primers. TCRdb reprocessed the multiplex PCR reads with MiXCR, giving one entry per CDR3 protein. This table has some 16,000 distinct CDR3 sequences, 25% to 35% appearing once. The sequence came from a human donor who had recovered from COVID-19. V gene TRBV5-4 combines with J gene TRBJ1-1; possibly TRBD1 for D (5 bases). Sample: blood. The DNA of the CDR3 is TGTGCCAGCAGCAAACAGGCGTTTGAAGCTTTCTTT. Protein: CASSKQAFEAFF.